Below are 14 T cell receptor beta chains sequenced from a single sample in a study of blood T cell repertoires in COVID-19. TCRdb's table, derived via immunoSEQ multiplex PCR, lists solely in-frame clones and lacks some. The sample lists some 200,000 clones; around 84% were seen once. The source material was peripheral blood. The receptors derive from a woman in her sixties or seventies who had recovered from COVID-19.

J is TRBJ2-7 and V is TRBV18, with 7 nucleotides matching TRBD1. The CDR3 has 14 amino acids. V lost 6 bases to trimming and J lost 3 bases; unmatched junction nucleotides: 8. Germline CDR1 KGHSH, CDR2 LQKENI. CDR3 sequence: CASSETGMGYEQYF. Written as DNA, the CDR3 is TGTGCCAGCTCCGAGACAGGGATGGGCTACGAGCAGTACTTC.

Only a few counts were recorded for this clone. The chain links TRBV7-9 to TRBJ1-5, with 10 bases that match TRBD1. This CDR3 has 16 residues. The trim removed 5 bases at V and 3 bases at J, leaving 7 bases unmatched. Per the germline V gene, CDR1 is SEHNR and CDR2 is FQNEAQ (reference sequence). In nucleotides, the CDR3 is TGTGCCAGCAGCCTTAGCGGACAGGGGGACAATCAGCCCCAGCATTTT. This encodes CASSLSGQGDNQPQHF.

The chain employs TRBV29-1 and TRBJ1-1; D ambiguous. The CDR3 consists of 13 residues. Trimming took 7 bases from V and 1 from J, leaving 13 bases between them. Germline V gene sequence: CDR1 SQVTM, CDR2 ANQGSEA. CDR3 protein: CSAREDSNTEAFF. In DNA, the CDR3 is TGCAGCGCCCGGGAGGATTCGAACACTGAAGCTTTCTTT.

The chain joins TRBV7-9 to TRBJ2-5; 11 bases agree with TRBD2. The ends lost 1 base at V and 4 bases at J; junction bases unmatched: 2. This CDR3 has 15 amino acids. CDR1 and CDR2 (germline): SEHNR, FQNEAQ (reference sequence). DNA of the CDR3: TGTGCCAGCAGCTTAGGTAGCGGGGGGGCAGAGACCCAGTACTTC. Amino acids: CASSLGSGGAETQYF. Together with reference TRBV7-9 and TRBJ2-5, the CDR3 gives the full variable domain: DTGVSQNPRHKITKRGQNVTFRCDPISEHNRLYWYRQTLGQGPEFLTYFQNEAQLEKSRLLSDRFSAERPKGSFSTLEIQRTEQGDSAMYLCASSLGSGGAETQYFGPGTRLLVL.

This chain joins TRBV19 and TRBJ1-2, with unresolved D. Trimming left V 6 bases short and J 4 bases short, with 6 bases between. CDR1 is LNHDA, CDR2 SQIVND, per germline (reference sequence). The CDR3 is 11 amino acids. CDR3 in DNA: TGTGCCAGTAGACGCGGCTATGGCTACACCTTC. Its translation: CASRRGYGYTF.

This chain uses TRBV5-1 with TRBJ2-5; 7 positions agree with TRBD1. This CDR3 has 13 residues. V lost 5 bases and J lost 1; bases outside the gene matches: 2. Germline lookup yields CDR1 SGHRS and CDR2 YFSETQ. The DNA of the CDR3 is TGCGCCAGCAGTAGGGACAGCCAAGAGACCCAGTACTTC. Protein: CASSRDSQETQYF.

This clone has a single count. This chain links TRBV5-6 with TRBJ1-3; a possible D gene is TRBD1 (5 bases). There are 14 residues in the CDR3. Germline CDR1 reads SGHDT; CDR2 reads YYEEEE. V was trimmed by 1 base and J by 2 bases, leaving 7 bases between them. The CDR3 here is CASSLWGAGNTIYF. DNA of the CDR3: TGTGCCAGCAGCTTGTGGGGGGCTGGAAACACCATATATTTT.

The V gene is TRBV18, the J gene TRBJ1-6; D perhaps matches TRBD1 (5 bases). Per germline, CDR1 KGHSH and CDR2 LQKENI. Trimming shortened V by 3 bases and J by 5 bases, and 11 bases separated the two germline ends. The CDR3 is 15 amino acids. Here the CDR3 DNA reads TGTGCCAGCTCACCCCAGGGTGGCCATAATTCACCCCTCCACTTT. The encoded protein is CASSPQGGHNSPLHF.

This clone was observed once. V gene TRBV7-3 combines with J gene TRBJ2-2, with 7 bases identical to TRBD1. After removal of 4 bases from V and 8 bases from J, the junction contained 10 bases not matched to a gene. This CDR3 has 15 residues. The germline V gene encodes CDR1 SGHTA and CDR2 FQGTGA. In DNA, the CDR3 is TGTGCCAGCAGCTGGGGTGACAGGGCCAGTGGGGAGCTGTTTTTT. It specifies CASSWGDRASGELFF.

This sequence joins TRBV4-1 and TRBJ1-5, with D hard to call. CDR3 size: 14 residues. Germline CDR1 MGHRA, CDR2 YSYEKL. Trimming shortened V by 0 bases and J by 9 bases, and 12 bases separated the two germline ends. CDR3 residues: CASSQEEGPRPQHF. CDR3 sequence (DNA): TGCGCCAGCAGCCAAGAGGAGGGCCCCCGGCCCCAGCATTTT.

This clone was found once. The rearrangement links TRBV7-9 to TRBJ1-4, with D possibly matching TRBD1 (5 bases). Between the trimmed V and J ends, which lost 0 bases and 3 bases, there was a span of 14 bases. Germline CDR1 is SEHNR and CDR2 is FQNEAQ (reference sequence). The CDR3 spans 17 residues. CDR3 in DNA: TGTGCCAGCAGCTTAGCCTCGGGGGGGAGCCCTAATGAAAAACTGTTTTTT. As protein: CASSLASGGSPNEKLFF.

CDR3 region: CASSRGVSNQPQHF. Here the CDR3 DNA reads TGTGCCAGTAGTCGGGGGGTCTCCAATCAGCCCCAGCATTTT. The V gene is TRBV19, the J gene TRBJ1-5; possibly TRBD1 for D (5 bases). CDR1 LNHDA and CDR2 SQIVND come from the germline V gene (reference sequence). CDR3 size: 14 residues. V was clipped by 5 bases and J by 3 bases, with 11 bases between them.

The chain is built from TRBV9 and TRBJ1-2; the D gene is possibly TRBD1 (6 bases). The V end was cut by 0 bases, the J end by 4 bases, with 13 bases between. This CDR3 region has 15 residues. Germline V gene sequence: CDR1 SGDLS, CDR2 YYNGEE. CDR3 sequence (DNA): TGTGCCAGCAGCGTAGCCCTACAGGGTTCCTATGGCTACACCTTC. Its protein product is CASSVALQGSYGYTF.

V and J are TRBV7-9 and TRBJ2-2, with 9 bases identical to TRBD2. Germline values: CDR1 SEHNR, CDR2 FQNEAQ (reference sequence). Unmatched junction bases numbered 13, after V lost 7 bases and J lost 1 base. The CDR3 is 18 amino acids. The chain's CDR3 is CASNRAGGLRVNTGELFF. The CDR3 coding sequence is TGTGCCAGCAACCGAGCGGGGGGACTCCGAGTGAACACCGGGGAGCTGTTTTTT.